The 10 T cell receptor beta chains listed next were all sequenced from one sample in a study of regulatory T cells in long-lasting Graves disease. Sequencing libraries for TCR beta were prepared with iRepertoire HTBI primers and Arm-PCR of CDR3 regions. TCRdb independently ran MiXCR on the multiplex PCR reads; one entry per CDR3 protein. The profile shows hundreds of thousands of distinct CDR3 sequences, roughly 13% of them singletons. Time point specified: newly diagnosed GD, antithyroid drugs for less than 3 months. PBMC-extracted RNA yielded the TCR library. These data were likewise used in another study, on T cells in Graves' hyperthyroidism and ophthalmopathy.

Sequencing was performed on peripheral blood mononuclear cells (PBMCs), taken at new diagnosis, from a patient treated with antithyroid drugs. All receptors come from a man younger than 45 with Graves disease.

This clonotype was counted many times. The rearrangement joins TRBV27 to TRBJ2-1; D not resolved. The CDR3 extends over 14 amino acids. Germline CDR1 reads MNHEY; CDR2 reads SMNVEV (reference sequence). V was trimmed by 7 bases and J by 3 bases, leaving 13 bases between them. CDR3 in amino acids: CASKPGLSYNEQFF. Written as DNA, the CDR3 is TGTGCCAGCAAACCGGGTCTCAGCTACAATGAGCAGTTCTTC.

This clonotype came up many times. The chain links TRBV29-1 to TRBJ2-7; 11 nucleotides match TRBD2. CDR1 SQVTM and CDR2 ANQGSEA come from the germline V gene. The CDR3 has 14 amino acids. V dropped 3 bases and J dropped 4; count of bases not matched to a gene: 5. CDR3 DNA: TGCAGCGTTGAGGGACTAGCGGAAACTTACGAGCAGTACTTC. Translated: CSVEGLAETYEQYF.

The CDR3 sequence is CASSGDGRTDTQYF. The CDR3 DNA reads as TGTGCCAGCAGTGGGGACGGCCGCACAGATACGCAGTATTTT. The V and J genes are TRBV5-6 and TRBJ2-3; D is possibly TRBD1 or TRBD2 (5 bases each). Germline V CDR1 and CDR2: SGHDT, YYEEEE. The CDR3 runs 14 residues. Trimming left V 5 bases short and J 1 base short, with 11 bases between.

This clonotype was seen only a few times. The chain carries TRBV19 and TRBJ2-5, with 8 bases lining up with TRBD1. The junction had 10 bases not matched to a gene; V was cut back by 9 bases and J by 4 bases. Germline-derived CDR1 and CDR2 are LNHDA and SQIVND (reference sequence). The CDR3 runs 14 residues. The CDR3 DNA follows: TGTGCCAGCCCCGCGGACAGGGTCGTAGAGACCCAGTACTTC. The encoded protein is CASPADRVVETQYF.

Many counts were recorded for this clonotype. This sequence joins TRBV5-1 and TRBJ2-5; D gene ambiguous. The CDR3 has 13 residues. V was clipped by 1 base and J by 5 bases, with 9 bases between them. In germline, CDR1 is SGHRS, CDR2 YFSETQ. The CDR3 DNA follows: TGCGCCAGCAGCTTGACCAGCCGGGAGACCCAGTACTTC. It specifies CASSLTSRETQYF.

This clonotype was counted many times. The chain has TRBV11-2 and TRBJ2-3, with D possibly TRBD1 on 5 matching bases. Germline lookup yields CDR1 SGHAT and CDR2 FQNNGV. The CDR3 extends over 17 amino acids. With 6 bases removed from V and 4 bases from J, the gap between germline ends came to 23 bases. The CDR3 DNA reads TGTGCCAGCAGGTTTAAGATTGACGTAGGGGTGCCAGATACGCAGTATTTT. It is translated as CASRFKIDVGVPDTQYF.

CDR3 coding DNA: TGTGCCACCAGTGACTGGGCAGAGAGATACAATGAGCAGTTCTTC. Translated: CATSDWAERYNEQFF. The genes are TRBV24-1 and TRBJ2-1; no reliable D call. The V end lost 4 bases, the J end lost 4 bases, and 13 bases lay between the germline ends. The CDR3 consists of 15 residues. Germline V lookup: CDR1 KGHDR, CDR2 SFDVKD.

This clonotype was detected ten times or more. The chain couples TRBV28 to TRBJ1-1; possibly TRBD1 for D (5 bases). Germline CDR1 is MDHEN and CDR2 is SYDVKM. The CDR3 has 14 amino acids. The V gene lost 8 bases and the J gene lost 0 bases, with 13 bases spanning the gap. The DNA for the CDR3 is TGTGCCAGCTCCCGGAGACAGTTGAACACTGAAGCTTTCTTT. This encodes CASSRRQLNTEAFF. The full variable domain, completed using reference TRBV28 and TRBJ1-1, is DVKVTQSSRYLVKRTGEKVFLECVQDMDHENMFWYRQDPGLGLRLIYFSYDVKMKEKGDIPEGYSVSREKKERFSLILESASTNQTSMYLCASSRRQLNTEAFFGQGTRLTVV.

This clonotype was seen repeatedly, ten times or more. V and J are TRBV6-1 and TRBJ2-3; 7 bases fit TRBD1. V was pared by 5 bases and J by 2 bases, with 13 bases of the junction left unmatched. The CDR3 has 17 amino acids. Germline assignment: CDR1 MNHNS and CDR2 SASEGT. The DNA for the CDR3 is TGTGCCAGCAGTCCCGGGACAGTCCGACTACTCACAGATACGCAGTATTTT. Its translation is CASSPGTVRLLTDTQYF.

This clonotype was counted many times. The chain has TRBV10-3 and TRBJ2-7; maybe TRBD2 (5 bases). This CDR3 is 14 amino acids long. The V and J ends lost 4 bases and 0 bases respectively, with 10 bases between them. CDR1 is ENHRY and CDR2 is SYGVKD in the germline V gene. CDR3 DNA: TGTGCCATCAGTGTTGGGAGAATCTCCTACGAGCAGTACTTC. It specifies CAISVGRISYEQYF.